This T cell receptor beta chain was sequenced for a study of shared clonotypes between healthy human individuals (dated by TCRdb to the early 2020s). Notes on the research overall: The cohort comprised two women and a few men aged 18 to 49 years. For each donor, CD4 naive and CD4 memory were each given three plates, CD8 naive was given two plates, and CD8 memory was given one plate. To increase sequencing depth and limit assay-specific biases, TCR repertoire library preparation and sequencing were carried out by different laboratories using diverse techniques. To estimate repertoire size and how much clonotype sharing occurs between individuals, the study deeply sequenced the blood TCR repertoires of about five healthy adults. Per donor, leukapheresis produced somewhere between about 0.94 and 8.9 billion PBMCs. Overall study results and their limits: Clonotypes shared by all four sorted-subset donors showed higher generation probabilities than non-shared clonotypes. Because the study included a small number of donors, the genetic and exposure-history diversity represented was limited. Estimated clonotype richness was generally larger for naive than for memory subsets. Pairwise subsampling led to the expectation that sequencing depth would affect the degree of clonotype sharing among donors. Rarefaction of sorted-subset datasets indicated incomplete sequencing despite the large sequencing depth. When a handful of donors were compared, the shared fraction of clonotypes was around 5% for naive CD4, less than 4% for naive CD8, roughly 2.5% for memory CD4, and roughly 0.43% for memory CD8. Sampling was restricted to blood, and TCR repertoires in tissue are likely to differ from TCR repertoires in blood.

Using the deep immunoSEQ assay, multiplex PCR amplified TCR CDR3 regions from genomic DNA. For each cell subset, the extracted genomic DNA was distributed evenly across all wells of several immunoSEQ 96-well plates, and each plate served as one replicate. For sorted subsets, around 200 ng genomic DNA, equal to about 30,000 T cell genomes, was loaded into each replicate PCR. Purified libraries were measured with a Qubit 3.0 fluorometer, size-checked on a Bioanalyzer 2100, and measured again with the KAPA Library Quantification kit. Every immunoSEQ 96-well plate was sequenced on a separate single-read 150-cycle Illumina NextSeq 550 flow cell. As for the authors' bioinformatics: The immunoSEQ output contained only junctional sequences without quality scores, so filtering could not match that applied to full-length reads. Sequences were annotated with PyIR, a Python wrapper for IgBLAST v1.9, using IMGT germline references to assign V/J genes and CDR3. Any read was removed if the V/J assignment was weak (E-value above 1e-6), the CDR3 was missing, or the read contained stop codons, out-of-frame junctions, or ambiguous translated residues. V3J clonotypes were defined as sequences sharing the same inferred V gene, J gene, and CDR3 amino acid sequence. Percentage overlap between repertoires was computed as shared unique clonotypes divided by the size of the smaller repertoire. RTK rarefaction, the Chao1 estimator, and Recon v2.1 estimates of unobserved clonotypes were used to assess repertoire richness. Generation probabilities were computed with OLGA for all TCRbeta clonotypes obtained by the gDNA method from a few donors. The immuneACCESS repertoire file appears here via TCRdb, limited to in-frame rearrangements. These files lack a portion of the clones; in checked studies, under half of the deficit traces to unresolved V genes, and the cause of the others is not known. V and J calls and clone size are given by that table; D and trimming were obtained from the DNA. This sample comprises more than 2,000,000 clones, approximately 94% of them detected only once. The ten largest clones represent roughly 0.13% of the sample.

The donors were healthy, HIV-negative adults with no recently reported acute infections or vaccinations. Only Caucasian adults living in Nashville, Tennessee, USA were represented among the donors. CD4+ T cells were enriched by magnetic negative selection, after which naive cells were positively selected on CD45RA and the negative fraction was taken as the memory subset. Blood was obtained by leukapheresis, after which PBMCs were separated by Ficoll-Histopaque density gradient centrifugation and cryopreserved in liquid nitrogen vapor phase. Analytical flow cytometry was used to check the purity and quantity of every magnetically sorted T cell population. Genomic DNA was isolated from each sorted fraction and quantified by UV absorbance on a Nanodrop 2000c. As to this clone: Its cognate antigen has yet to be identified. The record has no base qualities; no much larger clone is one base away.

The TCR was taken from a man between 18 and 35 years old in good health. Material: naive CD4+ T cells sorted from blood. Read against the paper, the sample's cell subset or site label means: CD45RA+ positively selected.

This receptor has the CDR3 CASSLMAGPKNTEAFF. The nucleotides read TGCGCCAGCAGCTTGATGGCGGGGCCGAAGAACACTGAAGCTTTCTTT. In this chain, TRBV5-1 is recombined with TRBJ1-1; the best D guess is TRBD1, with 5 bases matching. V loses 1 base of germline sequence and J loses 1 base, and the interval between the two ends is 14 bases. The CDR3 has 16 amino acids, counting the end cysteine and phenylalanine. Only CDR3 DNA remains: 48 bases, in frame from the first base. Taken from the germline V gene, the CDR1 and CDR2 loops are SGHRS and YFSETQ.